This passage covers 9 T cell receptor beta chains from one sample sequenced in a study of CD8 T cells in ankylosing spondylitis (dated by TCRdb to 2017 to 2019). What the authors observed across the whole study: Blood from ankylosing spondylitis patients appeared to be characterized by a TCR beta motif composed of under 10 highly homologous amino acid variants.

Their antigens remain unidentified. The receptor library was made with 5' RACE. Sequenced on an Illumina HiSeq 2500. TCRdb trimmed public reads at Q25 via fastp, called clones via MiXCR and kept in-frame beta chains. Here each entry gathers all rows of one CDR3 protein and keeps the most common genes and DNA. This sample comprises about 460,000 distinct CDR3 sequences, approximately 5.3% of them detected only once. Of the sample, approximately 4% is held by the ten largest clones. The specimen sequenced was blood, either unsorted or a sorted T cell fraction (not recorded which). The receptors were gathered from a male donor with ankylosing spondylitis.

This clonotype was seen many times. The chain links TRBV20-1 to TRBJ2-3; D unresolved. Trimming took off 0 bases at V and 4 bases at J, with 14 bases between the two ends. CDR1 is DFQATT, CDR2 SNEGSKA, per germline (reference sequence). This CDR3 is 15 amino acids long. The CDR3: CSAREPRGLADTQYF. In nucleotides, the CDR3 is TGCAGTGCTAGAGAACCGAGAGGTCTAGCAGATACGCAGTATTTT.

The chain joins TRBV5-1 to TRBJ1-5; the D is unclear. Deletions cut 7 bases from V and 1 base from J, with 9 bases between. CDR1 and CDR2 (germline): SGHRS, YFSETQ. The CDR3 is made up of 13 amino acids. CDR3 bases: TGCGCCAGCGCCCTCGGAAGCAATCAGCCCCAGCATTTT. It translates to CASALGSNQPQHF.

This clonotype has a count of ten or more. The J gene is TRBJ2-3, the V gene TRBV15, with D unresolved. Deletions cut 0 bases from V and 0 bases from J, with 7 bases between. Looked up from germline, CDR1 is LNHNV and CDR2 is YYDKDF (reference sequence). The CDR3 consists of 15 residues. CDR3 nucleotide sequence: TGTGCCACCAGCAGAGATCTCCGAAGCACAGATACGCAGTATTTT. Its translation: CATSRDLRSTDTQYF.

There are many counts of this clonotype. This chain links TRBV4-3 with TRBJ1-4; no firm D call. V lost 2 bases and J lost 0, with 13 bases in between. This CDR3 contains 17 residues. Germline loops: CDR1 LGHNA, CDR2 YSLEER. CDR3 DNA: TGCGCCAGCAGCCAAACCGTTGGACGGTCAACTAATGAAAAACTGTTTTTT. Protein product: CASSQTVGRSTNEKLFF.

In its sample, this clonotype was seen many times. The rearrangement links TRBV30 to TRBJ1-5, with a possible D match to TRBD1 (6 bases). The germline gives CDR1 GTSNPN, CDR2 SVGIG (reference sequence). There are 13 residues in the CDR3. With 0 bases removed from V and 7 bases from J, the gap between germline ends came to 10 bases. Written as DNA, the CDR3 is TGTGCCTGGAGTGTTGGGGGGGCCCAGCCCCAGCATTTT. Encoded protein: CAWSVGGAQPQHF.

This clonotype was detected ten times or more. The J gene is TRBJ1-1, the V gene TRBV9; no definite D call. The germline V and J ends were trimmed by 0 bases and 0 bases, with 6 bases remaining between them. CDR3 length: 14 residues. Germline V CDR1 and CDR2: SGDLS, YYNGEE. The chain's CDR3 is CASSVGDLNTEAFF. The CDR3 bases are TGTGCCAGCAGCGTAGGTGACCTGAACACTGAAGCTTTCTTT.

This clonotype has ten or more counts. V gene TRBV6-5 combines with J gene TRBJ1-2; 10 bases match TRBD1. The germline V gene encodes CDR1 MNHEY and CDR2 SVGAGI. The CDR3 is made up of 15 amino acids. J gave up 5 bases and V 4 bases, and 7 bases lay outside the gene matches. DNA of the CDR3: TGTGCCAGCAGTTCCCGGGACAGGGGCAGTTATGGCTACACCTTC. Its translation is CASSSRDRGSYGYTF.

This clonotype has at least ten counts. This chain uses TRBV4-3 with TRBJ2-1; D remains ambiguous. Germline values: CDR1 LGHNA, CDR2 YSLEER. Trimming cost V 1 base and J 4 bases, with 11 bases left between them. The CDR3 runs to 15 residues. The chain's CDR3 is CASSQVPVPYNEQFF. CDR3 coding DNA: TGCGCCAGCAGCCAAGTCCCGGTGCCGTACAATGAGCAGTTCTTC.

This clonotype was picked up many times. Germline is not matched at one junction end, which may reflect a read error. The V gene is TRBV7-2, the J gene TRBJ2-1; 10 positions agree with TRBD2. This CDR3 is built from 16 residues. In germline, CDR1 is SGHTA, CDR2 FQGNSA. The CDR3 protein is CASTLKWTSGYNEQFF. For the CDR3, the DNA is TGTGCCAGCACCTTAAAGTGGACTAGCGGATACAATGAGCAGTTCTTC.